Following are 20 T cell receptor beta chains from one sample sequenced in a study of OX40 agonist ivuxolimab in advanced cancers. The data were produced by immunoSEQ multiplex PCR, yet TCRdb's version contains in-frame clones alone and is incomplete. Of under 85,000 clones listed, around 80% are singletons. The sample was CD4+ or CD8+ T cells sorted from blood, taken in a trial of the OX40 agonist ivuxolimab. The receptors come from an adult with an advanced solid tumor such as melanoma, head and neck, liver or kidney cancer.

This chain links TRBV20-1 with TRBJ2-7; the D is unclear. Per germline, CDR1 DFQATT and CDR2 SNEGSKA (reference sequence). Trimming took 0 bases from V and 5 from J, leaving 5 bases between them. The CDR3 extends over 11 amino acids. The CDR3 here is CSARDLHEQYF. In nucleotides, the CDR3 is TGCAGTGCTAGAGATCTCCACGAGCAGTACTTC.

This clone was counted between two and nine times. The chain combines TRBV4-2 with TRBJ2-5; 10 bases line up with TRBD2. Looked up from germline, CDR1 is LGHNA and CDR2 is YNFKEQ. V dropped 4 bases and J dropped 1; count of bases not matched to a gene: 6. The CDR3 is 16 amino acids. The CDR3 sequence is CASSLRLAGSQETQYF. The CDR3 region has the DNA TGTGCCAGCAGCCTCCGACTAGCGGGTTCCCAAGAGACCCAGTACTTC.

The gene calls are TRBV7-3 and TRBJ2-3; D is perhaps TRBD2 (6 bases). The V end was cut by 3 bases, the J end by 5 bases, with 12 bases between. The CDR3 has 14 amino acids. The V gene's germline CDR1 is SGHTA and CDR2 FQGTGA. The CDR3 here is CASSFRRAGDTQYF. CDR3 coding DNA: TGTGCCAGCAGCTTCAGGAGGGCAGGAGATACGCAGTATTTT.

In this sample, this clone turned up a few times. CDR3 protein: CASTGGGPVYNEQFF. As DNA, the CDR3 is TGTGCCAGCACCGGCGGGGGGCCGGTTTACAATGAGCAGTTCTTC. This chain joins TRBV6-5 and TRBJ2-1, with TRBD2 matching 8 bases. This CDR3 has 15 residues. The V and J ends lost 7 bases and 4 bases, in that order; junction bases with no gene match: 9. The germline V gene has CDR1 MNHEY and CDR2 SVGAGI.

The DNA of the CDR3 is TGTGCCTGGACCCCTCTCGGGACCGCTGTAGAGACCCAGTACTTC. Translating it yields CAWTPLGTAVETQYF. The chain carries TRBV30 and TRBJ2-5; D is possibly TRBD1 or TRBD2 (5 bases each). Germline CDR1 is GTSNPN and CDR2 is SVGIG (reference sequence). V gave up 4 bases and J gave up 4 bases, with 19 bases separating them. This CDR3 region has 15 residues. Supplemented by reference TRBV30 and TRBJ2-5, the full variable domain reads SQTIHQWPATLVQPVGSPLSLECTVEGTSNPNLYWYRQAAGRGLQLLFYSVGIGQISSEVPQNLSASRPQDRQFILSSKKLLLSDSGFYLCAWTPLGTAVETQYFGPGTRLLVL.

This rearrangement joins TRBV7-9 to TRBJ2-3; D may match TRBD1 or TRBD2 (5 bases each). The CDR3 is 15 residues long. Trimming stripped 3 bases from V and 4 bases from J, with 14 bases between. The germline CDR1 and CDR2 sequences are SEHNR and FQNEAQ (reference sequence). CDR3 residues: CASSLRGEGADTQYF. CDR3 in DNA: TGTGCCAGCAGCTTGAGGGGCGAAGGGGCAGATACGCAGTATTTT.

The chain joins TRBV2 to TRBJ2-4, with TRBD2 identical over 11 bases. V gave up 2 bases and J gave up 4 bases; unmatched junction bases: 19. The length of the CDR3 is 21 residues. Germline V gene data show CDR1 as SNHLY and CDR2 as FYNNEI. The CDR3 loop reads CASSEYTLILAGGSEKNIQYF. DNA for the CDR3: TGTGCCAGCAGTGAATACACTCTGATTCTAGCGGGAGGCTCGGAGAAAAACATTCAGTACTTC.

The V call is TRBV6-1, the J call TRBJ1-2, with D maybe TRBD1 (6 bases). This CDR3 comprises 11 residues. V was cut by 7 bases and J by 7 bases, with 10 bases left in between. CDR1 and CDR2 (germline): MNHNS, SASEGT. CDR3 nucleotide sequence: TGTGCCAGCAACGACAGGTCTGGCTACACCTTC. Translation gives CASNDRSGYTF.

This rearrangement joins TRBV7-6 to TRBJ1-2; no definite D call. Per the germline V gene, CDR1 is SGHVS and CDR2 is FNYEAQ. This CDR3 has 13 residues. Between the trimmed V and J ends, which lost 1 base and 2 bases, there was a span of 5 bases. The DNA of the CDR3 is TGTGCCAGCAGCTTAGAAGGGAACTATGGCTACACCTTC. Amino acid sequence: CASSLEGNYGYTF.

The sample holds one count of this clone. The chain combines TRBV5-6 with TRBJ2-5; D gene ambiguous. The CDR3 covers 11 residues. V was cut by 0 bases and J by 4 bases, with 1 base left in between. CDR1 is SGHDT, CDR2 YYEEEE, per germline. The CDR3 DNA reads TGTGCCAGCAGCTTGGTAGAGACCCAGTACTTC. It translates to CASSLVETQYF.

The CDR3 sequence is CASSSGGTGFLGPNGYTF. The CDR3 nucleotides are TGTGCCAGCAGCTCGGGGGGGACAGGGTTTTTAGGCCCTAATGGCTACACCTTC. The chain is built from TRBV11-3 and TRBJ1-2, with 9 bases identical to TRBD1. Germline V gene lookup returns CDR1 SGHNT and CDR2 YENEEA. This CDR3 region has 18 residues. The junction had 18 bases not matched to a gene; V was cut back by 4 bases and J by 6 bases.

V is TRBV7-2 and J is TRBJ2-7, with D possibly TRBD2 on 6 matching bases. V lost 1 base, J lost 0 bases, and 10 bases lay in between. Germline CDR1 SGHTA, CDR2 FQGNSA. This CDR3 comprises 15 residues. The CDR3 bases are TGTGCCAGCAGCTTAGGAGTGGGGGGCTCCTACGAGCAGTACTTC. Protein: CASSLGVGGSYEQYF.

The chain employs TRBV27 and TRBJ2-3, with TRBD1 as a possible D gene (5 bases). Germline V gene sequence: CDR1 MNHEY, CDR2 SMNVEV (reference sequence). Trimming shortened V by 3 bases and J by 5 bases, and 9 bases separated the two germline ends. CDR3 length: 13 amino acids. The CDR3: CASSFQGRDTQYF. The DNA of the CDR3 is TGTGCCAGCAGTTTCCAGGGTAGAGATACGCAGTATTTT.

The chain couples TRBV7-2 to TRBJ2-1; D is unresolved. Per the germline V gene, CDR1 is SGHTA and CDR2 is FQGNSA. The CDR3 runs to 12 residues. V was clipped by 5 bases and J by 3 bases, with 5 bases between them. The CDR3 DNA reads as TGTGCCAGCAGCGGTAACTACAATGAGCAGTTCTTC. Its translation: CASSGNYNEQFF.

The J gene is TRBJ2-1, the V gene TRBV6-5, with 9 bases aligning to TRBD2. Per germline, CDR1 MNHEY and CDR2 SVGAGI. The ends lost 6 bases at V and 7 bases at J; junction bases unmatched: 4. The CDR3 has 13 amino acids. In DNA form, the CDR3 reads TGTGCCAGCAGGGGGACTAGCCGGAATGAGCAGTTCTTC. It yields the protein CASRGTSRNEQFF.

V is TRBV28 and J is TRBJ1-2; 8 nucleotides match TRBD1. CDR1 and CDR2 from the germline V gene are MDHEN and SYDVKM. V was clipped by 4 bases and J by 0 bases; unmatched bases: 16. The CDR3 is 19 residues long. CDR3 sequence reads: CASSSFAGTGTRANYGYTF. The CDR3 nucleotides read TGTGCCAGCAGTTCCTTCGCCGGGACAGGCACACGAGCTAACTATGGCTACACCTTC.

J is TRBJ1-5 and V is TRBV19; a possible D gene is TRBD1 (5 bases). This CDR3 region has 16 residues. Germline CDR1 reads LNHDA; CDR2 reads SQIVND (reference sequence). Trimming pared 5 bases from V and 5 bases from J, leaving 19 bases between. The CDR3 region is CASSPERARGDQPQHF. In nucleotides, the CDR3 is TGTGCCAGTAGTCCTGAGAGGGCTCGAGGGGATCAGCCCCAGCATTTT. The variable domain in full, completed from reference TRBV19 and TRBJ1-5, reads DGGITQSPKYLFRKEGQNVTLSCEQNLNHDAMYWYRQDPGQGLRLIYYSQIVNDFQKGDIAEGYSVSREKKESFPLTVTSAQKNPTAFYLCASSPERARGDQPQHFGDGTRLSIL.

The chain recombines TRBV11-3 with TRBJ2-2; no firm D call. CDR1 SGHNT and CDR2 YENEEA come from the germline V gene. The germline V and J ends were trimmed by 0 bases and 7 bases, with 9 bases remaining between them. The CDR3 covers 14 residues. As DNA, the CDR3 is TGTGCCAGCAGCTTAGATCGGGCAGTCGGGGAGCTGTTTTTT. Its protein product is CASSLDRAVGELFF.

The chain couples TRBV6-1 to TRBJ1-2, with a tentative D call TRBD1 (6 bases). Germline V gene lookup returns CDR1 MNHNS and CDR2 SASEGT. The CDR3 consists of 14 residues. Trimming stripped 6 bases from V and 5 bases from J, with 16 bases between. CDR3 amino acids: CASRPGGTRYGYTF. The CDR3 DNA reads as TGTGCCAGCAGACCGGGGGGCACGAGATATGGCTACACCTTC.

The gene calls are TRBV27 and TRBJ2-7, with D possibly being TRBD1 (6 bases). Germline assignment: CDR1 MNHEY and CDR2 SMNVEV (reference sequence). Trimming pared 10 bases from V and 3 bases from J, leaving 19 bases between. The CDR3 loop spans 14 amino acids. The CDR3 loop reads CANSLTGIGYEQYF. As DNA, the CDR3 is TGTGCCAATTCGTTAACAGGGATTGGCTACGAGCAGTACTTC.